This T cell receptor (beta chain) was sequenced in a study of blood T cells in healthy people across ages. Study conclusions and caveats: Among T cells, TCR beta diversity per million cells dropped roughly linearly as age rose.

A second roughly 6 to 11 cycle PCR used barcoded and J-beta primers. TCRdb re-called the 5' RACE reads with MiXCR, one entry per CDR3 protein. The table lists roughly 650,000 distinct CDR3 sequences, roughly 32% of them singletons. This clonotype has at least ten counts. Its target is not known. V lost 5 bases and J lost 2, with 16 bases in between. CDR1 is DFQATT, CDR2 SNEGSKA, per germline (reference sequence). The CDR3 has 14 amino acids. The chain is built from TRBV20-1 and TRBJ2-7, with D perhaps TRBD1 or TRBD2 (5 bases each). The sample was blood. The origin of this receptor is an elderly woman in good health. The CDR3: CSARPGDATYEQYF. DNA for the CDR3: TGCAGTGCTCGACCCGGGGACGCAACCTACGAGCAGTACTTC.